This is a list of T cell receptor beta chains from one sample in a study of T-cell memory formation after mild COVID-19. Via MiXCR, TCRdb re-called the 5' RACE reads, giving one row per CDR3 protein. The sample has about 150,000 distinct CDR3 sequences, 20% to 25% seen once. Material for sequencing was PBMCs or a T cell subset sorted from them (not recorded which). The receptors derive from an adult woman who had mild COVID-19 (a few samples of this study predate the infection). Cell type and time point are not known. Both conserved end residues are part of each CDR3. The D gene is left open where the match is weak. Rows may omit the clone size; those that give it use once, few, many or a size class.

DNA: TGTGCCAGCAGCCCCCGGGAAGCCTCCTCCACAGATACGCAGTATTTT
CDR3: CASSPREASSTDTQYF
V: TRBV4-2
D: .
size: .
J: TRBJ2-3

DNA: TGCAGCGTCCAACAGGGTATGGGAACTGAAGCTTTCTTT
CDR3: CSVQQGMGTEAFF
V: TRBV29-1
D: .
size: .
J: TRBJ1-1

DNA: TGTGCCTGGGTAGCCCGGGTGGTAGCGGGGGGCTACAATGAGCAGTTCTTC
CDR3: CAWVARVVAGGYNEQFF
V: TRBV30
D: TRBD2
size: .
J: TRBJ2-1

DNA: TGCGCCAGCAGCTTGGACAGCTCCTATAATTCACCCCTCCACTTT
CDR3: CASSLDSSYNSPLHF
V: TRBV5-1
D: .
size: .
J: TRBJ1-6

DNA: TGTGCCAGCAGCTCCCGGACAGGGAGATACGAGCAGTACTTC
CDR3: CASSSRTGRYEQYF
V: TRBV7-9
D: TRBD1
size: few
J: TRBJ2-7

DNA: TGCAGCGTTGACGACCAGCAAGCTTTCTTT
CDR3: CSVDDQQAFF
V: TRBV29-1
D: .
size: .
J: TRBJ1-1

DNA: TGCGCCAGCAGCCAAGTGCCGGGACAGGGGACGGGAGAGCAGTACTTC
CDR3: CASSQVPGQGTGEQYF
V: TRBV4-1
D: TRBD1
size: few
J: TRBJ2-7

DNA: TGCAGCGTTGAGAGTAGAGCTGAAGCTTTCTTT
CDR3: CSVESRAEAFF
V: TRBV29-1
D: .
size: .
J: TRBJ1-1

DNA: TGTGCCAGCAGCTTAGGATGGGACAGGGAAAACACTGAAGCTTTCTTT
CDR3: CASSLGWDRENTEAFF
V: TRBV7-2
D: TRBD1
size: few
J: TRBJ1-1

DNA: TGCAGCGCGGGACAGGGTGATCGCCTTAGCACAGATACGCAGTATTTT
CDR3: CSAGQGDRLSTDTQYF
V: TRBV29-1
D: TRBD1
size: few
J: TRBJ2-3

DNA: TGTGCCAGCAGCGTAGCTTCAGGGGGAGGTGAAAAACTGTTTTTT
CDR3: CASSVASGGGEKLFF
V: TRBV9
D: TRBD1
size: .
J: TRBJ1-4

DNA: TGTGCCAGCAGCTTAGCGCACCTCCAGGGGTCCCATAATTCACCCCTCCACTTT
CDR3: CASSLAHLQGSHNSPLHF
V: TRBV7-9
D: .
size: few
J: TRBJ1-6

DNA: TGCAGCGGCGGGGGGGGTAGCACAGATACGCAGTATTTT
CDR3: CSGGGGSTDTQYF
V: TRBV29-1
D: TRBD2
size: .
J: TRBJ2-3

DNA: TGTGCCAGCAGCCCTTCACCTGTAGGGGTGTCTGGGGCCAACGTCCTGACTTTC
CDR3: CASSPSPVGVSGANVLTF
V: TRBV7-9
D: .
size: .
J: TRBJ2-6

DNA: TGTGCCAGCAGTGCCACCATCTCCTACGAGCAGTACTTC
CDR3: CASSATISYEQYF
V: TRBV25-1
D: .
size: .
J: TRBJ2-7

DNA: TGTGCCAGCAGTGCCGACGGGGGGGGGTCCTACGAGCAGTACTTC
CDR3: CASSADGGGSYEQYF
V: TRBV6-5
D: TRBD2
size: few
J: TRBJ2-7

DNA: TGTGCCACCAGCAGAGATCCTAGCGGGAGATACGAGCAGTACTTC
CDR3: CATSRDPSGRYEQYF
V: TRBV15
D: TRBD2
size: .
J: TRBJ2-7

DNA: TGCAGTGCTAGGCCCAGGGTCCTAGCGGGAGAAGGGTCCTACAATGAGCAGTTCTTC
CDR3: CSARPRVLAGEGSYNEQFF
V: TRBV20-1
D: TRBD2
size: .
J: TRBJ2-1

DNA: TGTGCCATCAGCGGCCTAAACACCATATATTTT
CDR3: CAISGLNTIYF
V: TRBV10-3
D: .
size: .
J: TRBJ1-3

DNA: TGTGCTAGCAGCTCCTCCGCCCTACTAGCGGGAGAAGAGACCCAGTACTTC
CDR3: CASSSSALLAGEETQYF
V: TRBV7-7
D: TRBD2
size: .
J: TRBJ2-5

DNA: TGCGCCAGCAGAGACAGTAGCACTGAAGCTTTCTTT
CDR3: CASRDSSTEAFF
V: TRBV5-1
D: .
size: few
J: TRBJ1-1

DNA: TGTGCCAGCAGCTTCGGGGGGACCTTCACCGGGGAGCTGTTTTTT
CDR3: CASSFGGTFTGELFF
V: TRBV7-3
D: TRBD2
size: .
J: TRBJ2-2

DNA: TGCGCCAGCAGCCCCCGGGACAGGGGGACCCAGTACTTC
CDR3: CASSPRDRGTQYF
V: TRBV5-1
D: TRBD1
size: few
J: TRBJ2-5

DNA: TGTGCCAGCAGCTGGTGGGAGAACGGGGCAGATACGCAGTATTTT
CDR3: CASSWWENGADTQYF
V: TRBV5-4
D: .
size: .
J: TRBJ2-3

DNA: TGTGCCAGCACCTGGGCCGGGGGGATCAGGGAAAAACTGTTTTTT
CDR3: CASTWAGGIREKLFF
V: TRBV12-3/TRBV12-4
D: .
size: .
J: TRBJ1-4

DNA: TGTGCCAGCAGCCTACGGTTCGGCGGGAACACTGAAGCTTTCTTT
CDR3: CASSLRFGGNTEAFF
V: TRBV11-1
D: .
size: .
J: TRBJ1-1

DNA: TGTGCCACCAGTGATCCGTGGGATGAGCAGTTCTTC
CDR3: CATSDPWDEQFF
V: TRBV24-1
D: .
size: .
J: TRBJ2-1